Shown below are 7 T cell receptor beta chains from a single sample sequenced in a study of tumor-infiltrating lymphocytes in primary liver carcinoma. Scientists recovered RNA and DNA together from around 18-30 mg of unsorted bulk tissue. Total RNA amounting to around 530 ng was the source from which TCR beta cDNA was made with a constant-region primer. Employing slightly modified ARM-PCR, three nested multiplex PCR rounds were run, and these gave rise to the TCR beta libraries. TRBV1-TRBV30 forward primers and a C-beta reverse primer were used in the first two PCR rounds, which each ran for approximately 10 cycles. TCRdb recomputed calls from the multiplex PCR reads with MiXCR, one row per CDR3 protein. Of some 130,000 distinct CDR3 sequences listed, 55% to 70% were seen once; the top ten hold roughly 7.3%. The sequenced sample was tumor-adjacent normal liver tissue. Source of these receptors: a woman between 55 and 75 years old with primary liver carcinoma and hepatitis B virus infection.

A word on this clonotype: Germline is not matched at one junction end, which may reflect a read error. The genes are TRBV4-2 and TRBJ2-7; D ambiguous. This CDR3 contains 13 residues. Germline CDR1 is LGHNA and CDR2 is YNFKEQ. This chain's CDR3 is CASSQELQDEQYF. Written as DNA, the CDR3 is TGTGCCAGCAGCCAAGAACTGCAGGACGAGCAATACTTC.

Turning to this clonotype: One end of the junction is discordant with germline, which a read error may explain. The CDR3 DNA follows: TGTGCCAGCTGCCATGACAGGCACAAGCAATACTTC. Translating it yields CASCHDRHKQYF. V and J are TRBV11-2 and TRBJ2-7, with D maybe TRBD1 (6 bases). Germline V gene data show CDR1 as SGHAT and CDR2 as FQNNGV. CDR3 length: 12 residues.

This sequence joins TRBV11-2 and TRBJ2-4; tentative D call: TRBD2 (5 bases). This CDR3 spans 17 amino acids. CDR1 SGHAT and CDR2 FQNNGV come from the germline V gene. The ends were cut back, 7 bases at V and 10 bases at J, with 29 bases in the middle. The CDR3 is CASNPGRLLSERDIQYF. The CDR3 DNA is TGTGCCAGCAACCCAGGCAGGCTACTAAGCGAGAGGGATATTCAGTACTTC. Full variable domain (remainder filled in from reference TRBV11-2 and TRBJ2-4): EAGVAQSPRYKIIEKRQSVAFWCNPISGHATLYWYQQILGQGPKLLIQFQNNGVVDDSQLPKDRFSAERLKGVDSTLKIQPAKLEDSAVYLCASNPGRLLSERDIQYFGAGTRLSVL.

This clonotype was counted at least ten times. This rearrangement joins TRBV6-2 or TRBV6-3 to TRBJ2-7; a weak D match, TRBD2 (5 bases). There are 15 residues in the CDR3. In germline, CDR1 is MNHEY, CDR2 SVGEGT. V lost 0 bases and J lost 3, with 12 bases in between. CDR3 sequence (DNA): TGTGCCAGCAGTTACTCTCGGAGTAGCGTCTACGAGCAGTACTTC. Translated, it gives CASSYSRSSVYEQYF.

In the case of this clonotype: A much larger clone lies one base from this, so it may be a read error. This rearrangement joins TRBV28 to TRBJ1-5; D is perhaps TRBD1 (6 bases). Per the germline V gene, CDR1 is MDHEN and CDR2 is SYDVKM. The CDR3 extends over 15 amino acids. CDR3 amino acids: CTSSFKGVSNQPQHF. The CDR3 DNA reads TGTACCAGCAGTTTCAAGGGGGTTAGCAATCAGCCCCAGCATTTT.

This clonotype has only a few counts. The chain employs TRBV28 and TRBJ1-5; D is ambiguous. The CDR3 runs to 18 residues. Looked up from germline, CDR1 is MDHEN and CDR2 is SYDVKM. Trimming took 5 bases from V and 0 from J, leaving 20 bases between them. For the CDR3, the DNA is TGTGCCAGCAGTCCCACTCGACCGATGAAAGATAGCAATCAGCCCCAGCATTTT. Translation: CASSPTRPMKDSNQPQHF.

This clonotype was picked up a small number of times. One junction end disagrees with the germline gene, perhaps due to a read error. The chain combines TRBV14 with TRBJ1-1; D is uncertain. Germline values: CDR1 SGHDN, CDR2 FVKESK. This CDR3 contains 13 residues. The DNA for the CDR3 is TGTGCCAGCAGCCATAGGGTGAACACTGAAGCCTTCTTT. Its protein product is CASSHRVNTEAFF.